This T cell receptor beta chain comes out of a study of blood T cell repertoires in COVID-19 (TCRdb year 2020). In the study overall: Samples from collaborators originated in the United States, Italy and Spain and spanned both the acute and convalescent phases of COVID-19. Where available, HLA class I and class II types were obtained from metadata supplied by the sample provider rather than from assay-based typing. Sample metadata almost always included a de-identified subject ID, COVID-19 status, age in years and sex. The samples were drawn from two sources: the first 160 participants of the ongoing ImmuneRACE study, and 1,000 to 1,500 subjects contributed by 6 global collaborators. The material from the prospective study consisted of cDNA or gDNA derived from T cells, B-cell-depleted T cells, or PBMCs. The repertoires were made available in a free public database intended to serve as a resource for research on the immune response to SARS-CoV-2. Subjects who had been exposed to COVID-19, were actively infected with it, or had recovered from it provided the deeply sampled blood TCRbeta repertoires that made up the dataset. General conclusions and limits of the study: The amount of clinical and demographic metadata varied by source and participant and was provided uncurated.

Each collaborating institution followed its own protocols to collect whole blood in K2EDTA tubes. For TCRbeta analysis, collaborator samples were shipped as frozen whole blood, as isolated PBMCs, or as DNA extracted from either sample type. TCRbeta CDR3 regions were amplified from genomic DNA using the immunoSEQ Assay, a bias-controlled multiplex PCR. As for the authors' bioinformatics: Within the assay, amplification of reference gene primers was used to estimate how many nucleated cells each sample contained. To quantify the absolute abundance of each unique TCRbeta CDR3 rearrangement, sequence reads were collapsed and filtered. Productive Simpson clonality was computed per sample as the square root of Simpson's diversity index over productive rearrangements. Imported from immuneACCESS, the table was reduced by TCRdb to in-frame sequences with V and J called. These copies leave out some clones; in studies compared against another copy, an unresolved V gene accounts for under half, and the cause of the remainder is not known. V and J calls and clone size are copied from that table; D and trimming were computed from the DNA. This sample lists some 240,000 clones; 80% were detected once. Together, the top ten hold 7.2% of the sample.

Points on this clone: The specificity of this receptor is unknown. No much larger clone exists at a distance of one base, and base qualities are not known.

The CDR3 contains 15 residues, cysteine and phenylalanine counted. Of all the DNA, just the CDR3 is kept, 45 bases in frame from base 1. V is clipped by 0 bases and J by 1 base, and the sequence between their germline boundaries is 9 bases long. The germline V gene specifies MNHEY as CDR1 and SVGAGI as CDR2. The source material was peripheral blood. The receptor's source is a woman aged 70-85 years with acute or convalescent COVID-19. The chain is assembled from TRBV6-5 and TRBJ1-2, and perhaps TRBD1 as D gene, on 5 matching bases. The DNA sequence reads TGTGCCAGCAGTTACTCGAACCAGGGTAACTATGGCTACACCTTC. Its amino acids are CASSYSNQGNYGYTF.